This T cell receptor (beta chain) was identified in a study of CD8+ T cells in alopecia areata. Study-level findings and limits: Mice gave a clearer picture of TCR sharing than patients did, possibly for HLA-related reasons. Sequence data from scalp samples additionally include resident alphabeta T cells of normal skin. Affected scalp, especially in alopecia totalis/universalis, had a higher clonality than normal scalp did.

After isolation, RNA underwent reverse transcription to generate cDNA as the sequencing template. The table came from immunoSEQ multiplex PCR; TCRdb's copy has only in-frame clones and leaves some out. The sample carries about 110,000 clones, approximately 63% recorded once. Sorted populations comprised CD4+ and CD8+ T cells obtained from PBMCs. Trimming removed 1 base from V and 0 bases from J, with 9 bases in between. The length of the CDR3 is 16 residues. CDR1 and CDR2 from the germline V gene are SGHVS and FQNEAQ. This clone was found a few times. Antigen specificity is unknown. The sequence derives from a human donor in good health. The specimen sequenced was CD8+ T cells sorted from blood. The chain is built from TRBV7-8 and TRBJ2-2, with D possibly matching TRBD1 (5 bases). The CDR3 DNA reads as TGTGCCAGCAGCTTAGTAGCAGGGACGAACACCGGGGAGCTGTTTTTT. This sequence encodes CASSLVAGTNTGELFF.